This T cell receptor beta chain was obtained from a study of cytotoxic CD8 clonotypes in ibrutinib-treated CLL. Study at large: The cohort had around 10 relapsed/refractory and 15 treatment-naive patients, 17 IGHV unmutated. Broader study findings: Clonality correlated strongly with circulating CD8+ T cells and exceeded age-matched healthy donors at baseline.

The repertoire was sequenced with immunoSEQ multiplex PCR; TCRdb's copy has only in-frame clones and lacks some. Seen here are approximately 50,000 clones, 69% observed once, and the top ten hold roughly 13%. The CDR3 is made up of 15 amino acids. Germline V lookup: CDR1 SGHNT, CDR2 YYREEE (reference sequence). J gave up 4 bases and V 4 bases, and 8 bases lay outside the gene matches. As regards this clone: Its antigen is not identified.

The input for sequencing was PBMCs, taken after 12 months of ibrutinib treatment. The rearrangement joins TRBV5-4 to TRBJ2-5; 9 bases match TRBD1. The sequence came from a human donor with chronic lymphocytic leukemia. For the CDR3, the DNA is TGTGCCAGCAGCCAGCGGACAGGGGCGGGAGAGACCCAGTACTTC. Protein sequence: CASSQRTGAGETQYF.